This TCR beta chain was obtained from a study of blood T cell repertoires in COVID-19. In the study overall: Both acute and convalescent COVID-19 samples were obtained from the United States, Italy and Spain.

In the authors' workflow: Amplification of reference gene primers provided the estimated nucleated cell counts. Some clones are missing from TCRdb's copy, which holds only in-frame ones; the method was immunoSEQ multiplex PCR. The V and J calls and clone size are taken from that table; D and trimming were inferred from the DNA. Found here are tens of thousands of clones, approximately 86% of them singletons; the top ten hold roughly 20%. Turning to this clone: At one end, the junction sequence differs from germline, possibly due to a read error.

The CDR3 is made up of 19 amino acids. Germline CDR1 and CDR2: SSHAT and FNYEAQ (reference sequence). The V gene is TRBV7-7, the J gene TRBJ2-3, with D uncertain. The TCR was taken from an elderly woman in a cohort sampled during active or convalescent COVID-19. What was sequenced was peripheral blood. The CDR3 sequence is CASSLTPQNGRSTTDTQYF. The CDR3 DNA is TGTGCTAGCAGCTTAACCCCCCAGAATGGCAGGTCCACCACAGATACGCAGTATTTT. Supplemented by reference TRBV7-7 and TRBJ2-3, the full variable domain reads GAGVSQSPRYKVTKRGQDVTLRCDPISSHATLYWYQQALGQGPEFLTYFNYEAQPDKSGLPSDRFSAERPEGSISTLTIQRTEQRDSAMYRCASSLTPQNGRSTTDTQYFGPGTRLTVL.